Listed below are T cell receptor beta chains from one sample, sequenced in a study of radiation and T cells in renal cell carcinoma. Produced via immunoSEQ multiplex PCR; TCRdb's table is partial and in-frame only. The sample yields about 59,000 clones, 60% to 85% seen once. Sequenced material: blood, taken from a patient whose treatment included radiotherapy and nephrectomy. These receptors all come from a man in his 60s with renal cell carcinoma. Each CDR3 is given with its conserved first and last residue. A D gene is named only where the DNA matches it firmly. The listing skips clone size in some rows; elsewhere it reads once, few, many or a size class.

-,TRBJ1-5,-,TRBV23-1,TGCGCCATCGGGCGTTATTGGACGTTATACAATCAGCCCCAGCATTTT,CAIGRYWTLYNQPQHF
-,TRBJ1-3,-,TRBV10-3,TGTGCCATCAGAGGAACAGCTGGAAACACCATATATTTT,CAIRGTAGNTIYF
TRBD1,TRBJ2-7,-,TRBV28,TGTGCCAGCAGTTCTGGGGACAGCGAACTCGACGAGCAGTACTTC,CASSSGDSELDEQYF
-,TRBJ1-1,few,TRBV27,TGTGCCAGCAGTTTGGCAGGTCCCATGAACACTGAAGCTTTCTTT,CASSLAGPMNTEAFF
-,TRBJ2-3,-,TRBV2,TGTGCCAGCAGTGAACAGGTGCGGGCAGATACGCAGTATTTT,CASSEQVRADTQYF
-,TRBJ1-4,-,TRBV11-2,TGTGCCAGCAGTCAGACGGGGAATCCTAATGAAAAACTGTTTTTT,CASSQTGNPNEKLFF
TRBD1,TRBJ1-1,few,TRBV19,TGTGCCAGTAGTACACAGGGGAATCCTTCTATGAACACTGAAGCTTTCTTT,CASSTQGNPSMNTEAFF
TRBD2,TRBJ2-5,-,TRBV18,TGTGCCAGCTCACAAGCCGGGACTAGCATCGACCAGTACTTC,CASSQAGTSIDQYF
-,TRBJ2-3,-,TRBV29-1,TGCAGCGTTGAAGACAGCAGTTTACCCACAGATACGCAGTATTTT,CSVEDSSLPTDTQYF
-,TRBJ1-1,-,TRBV6-1,TGTGCCAGCAGTGCAGGGGACCTGCGTGCTGAAGCTTTCTTT,CASSAGDLRAEAFF
TRBD1,TRBJ2-6,-,TRBV5-6,TGTGCCAGCAGCTGGGGGACAGGCCGATCCTTCTCTGGGGCCAACGTCCTGACTTTC,CASSWGTGRSFSGANVLTF
TRBD2,TRBJ2-1,-,TRBV5-1,TGCGCCAGCAGCAGCGGGAACGGGAGGGCCGTTGAGCAGTTCTTC,CASSSGNGRAVEQFF
-,TRBJ1-2,-,TRBV7-9,TGTGCCAGCAGCTTACCCGACACCTATGGCTACACCTTC,CASSLPDTYGYTF
TRBD1,TRBJ1-4,-,TRBV7-2,TGTGCCAGCAGCCTTTGGCCGGGACAGGGATTCGAAAAACTGTTTTTT,CASSLWPGQGFEKLFF
TRBD1,TRBJ1-2,-,TRBV29-1,TGCAGCGTCCAAGGGGGACAGGTTTTGGGCTACACCTTC,CSVQGGQVLGYTF
-,TRBJ1-6,-,TRBV12-5,TGTGCTAGTGGTTTGGAGGACGGCCAACCCCTCCACTTT,CASGLEDGQPLHF
-,TRBJ2-1,once,TRBV18,TGTGCCAGCTCACCAGTAGAAAATGAGCAGTTCTTC,CASSPVENEQFF
-,TRBJ1-5,few,TRBV4-1,TGCGCCAGCAGCCAAGAGGCGCCGGTCTATAGCAATCAGCCCCAGCATTTT,CASSQEAPVYSNQPQHF
TRBD1,TRBJ1-1,-,TRBV30,TGTGCTCGAAGGACAGGGGGCGAGTTAGGCACTGAAGCTTTCTTT,CARRTGGELGTEAFF
TRBD2,TRBJ2-1,-,TRBV5-1,TGCGCCAGCAGCTCAGGACTAGCGGGGGGGCAAGAGCAGTTCTTC,CASSSGLAGGQEQFF
-,TRBJ1-1,-,TRBV2,TGTGCCAGCATCCGGGACTCGGGGACTGAAGCTTTCTTT,CASIRDSGTEAFF
-,TRBJ2-3,once,TRBV30,TGTGCCTGGACGAAGGGGGTAGCAGATACGCAGTATTTT,CAWTKGVADTQYF
TRBD1,TRBJ1-1,-,TRBV10-3,TGTGCCATCAGTGGGCCAGACAGGGGCACTGAAGCTTTCTTT,CAISGPDRGTEAFF
TRBD1,TRBJ2-1,-,TRBV20-1,TGCAGTGCTGGACAGGGGCGGGAGCAGTTCTTC,CSAGQGREQFF
TRBD1,TRBJ1-6,-,TRBV2,TGTGCCAGCAGGCGGGACAGGGGCGATAATTCACCCCTCCACTTT,CASRRDRGDNSPLHF
-,TRBJ2-1,-,TRBV2,TGTGCCCCCAGGGGAAACACCTACAATGAGCAGTTCTTC,CAPRGNTYNEQFF
-,TRBJ1-1,-,TRBV10-1,TGCGCCAGCAGTGAAGACAGGAACACTGAAGCTTTCTTT,CASSEDRNTEAFF
TRBD2,TRBJ2-1,-,TRBV7-9,TGTGCCAGCAGCAAGCTAGCGGGCGGATACAATGAGCAGTTCTTC,CASSKLAGGYNEQFF
TRBD2,TRBJ2-2,-,TRBV6-5,TGTGCCATAGCGGGGGGGCCAGGCACCGGGGAGCTGTTTTTT,CAIAGGPGTGELFF
-,TRBJ2-5,-,TRBV11-3,TGTGCCAGCAGCTTGCAGGGAGAGGGGGAGACCCAGTACTTC,CASSLQGEGETQYF
TRBD2,TRBJ2-1,-,TRBV4-2,TGTGCCAGCAGCCACGGGACTAGCGGGTCTCTTAATGAGCAGTTCTTC,CASSHGTSGSLNEQFF
-,TRBJ1-3,few,TRBV19,TGTGCCAGTACCATGACAGCCATTAACTCTGGAAACACCATATATTTT,CASTMTAINSGNTIYF
-,TRBJ2-5,-,TRBV16,TGTGCCAGCAGCCAATCCCGGACAGAACAAGAGACCCAGTACTTC,CASSQSRTEQETQYF
-,TRBJ1-1,-,TRBV7-9,TGTGCCAGCAGCTTAGCTGGGGGAGCGTGGACTGAAGCTTTCTTT,CASSLAGGAWTEAFF
-,TRBJ2-2,-,TRBV6-1,TGTGCCAGCACTCCCGTCCAGCGAACCGGGGAGCTGTTTTTT,CASTPVQRTGELFF
-,TRBJ1-2,few,TRBV5-1,TGCGCCAGCAGCTTGACCCACGCGGAGGATGGCTACACCTTC,CASSLTHAEDGYTF
TRBD1,TRBJ1-2,-,TRBV18,TGTGCCAGCTCCCGAGGGGACAGTCCTTTATACTATGGCTACACCTTC,CASSRGDSPLYYGYTF
-,TRBJ1-1,-,TRBV7-9,TGTGCCAGCAGCTTTGTACCGATTTACACTGAAGCTTTCTTT,CASSFVPIYTEAFF
-,TRBJ2-7,once,TRBV2,TGTGCCAGCCGGTCCGTGGTCTCAAATTACGAGCAGTACTTC,CASRSVVSNYEQYF
TRBD1,TRBJ1-1,-,TRBV5-1,TGCGCCAGCGAGACAGGGGGCGCTGGCACTGAAGCTTTCTTT,CASETGGAGTEAFF
TRBD2,TRBJ2-3,-,TRBV7-2,TGTGCCAGCAGCACTAGCGGGGGGGCAAATACGCAGTATTTT,CASSTSGGANTQYF
-,TRBJ1-6,-,TRBV9,TGTGCCAGCAGCGTAGAACAGGGAAGGAATTCACCCCTCCACTTT,CASSVEQGRNSPLHF
TRBD1,TRBJ2-2,-,TRBV6-5,TGTGCCAGCCTTAAGACAGGGGGCACCGGGGAGCTGTTTTTT,CASLKTGGTGELFF
TRBD1,TRBJ2-1,-,TRBV7-2,TGTGCCAGCAGCATCGGGACAGGGGTATACAATGAGCAGTTCTTC,CASSIGTGVYNEQFF
-,TRBJ1-2,-,TRBV5-1,TGCGCCAGCAGCTTGGATCCGGGGGCGGGTGGCTACACCTTC,CASSLDPGAGGYTF
TRBD2,TRBJ2-2,-,TRBV7-6,TGTGCCAGCAGCCTATCTAGCGGGGAGATCACCGGGGAGCTGTTTTTT,CASSLSSGEITGELFF
-,TRBJ2-5,-,TRBV11-1,TGTGCCAGCAGCTTTTGGAGTTCACAAGAGACCCAGTACTTC,CASSFWSSQETQYF
-,TRBJ2-7,-,TRBV15,TGTGCCACCAGCAGAGCTACCGCCTTTGGCGAGCAGTACTTC,CATSRATAFGEQYF